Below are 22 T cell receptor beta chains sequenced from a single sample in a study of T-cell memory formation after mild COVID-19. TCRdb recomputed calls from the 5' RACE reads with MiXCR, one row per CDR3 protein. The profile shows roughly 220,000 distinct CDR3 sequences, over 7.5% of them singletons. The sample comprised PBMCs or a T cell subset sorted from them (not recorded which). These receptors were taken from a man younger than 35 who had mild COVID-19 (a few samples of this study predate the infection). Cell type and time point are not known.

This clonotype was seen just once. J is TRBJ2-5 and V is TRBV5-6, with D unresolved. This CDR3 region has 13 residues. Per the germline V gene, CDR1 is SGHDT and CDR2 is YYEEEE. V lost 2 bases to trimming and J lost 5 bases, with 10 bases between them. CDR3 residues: CASSFGVKETQYF. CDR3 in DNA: TGTGCCAGCAGCTTTGGGGTGAAGGAGACCCAGTACTTC.

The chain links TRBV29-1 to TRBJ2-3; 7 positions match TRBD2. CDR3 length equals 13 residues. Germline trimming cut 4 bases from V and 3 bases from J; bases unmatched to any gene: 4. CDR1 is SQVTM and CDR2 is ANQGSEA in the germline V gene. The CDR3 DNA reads TGCAGCGTTGGCGGGGGTTTGACAGATACGCAGTATTTT. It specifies CSVGGGLTDTQYF.

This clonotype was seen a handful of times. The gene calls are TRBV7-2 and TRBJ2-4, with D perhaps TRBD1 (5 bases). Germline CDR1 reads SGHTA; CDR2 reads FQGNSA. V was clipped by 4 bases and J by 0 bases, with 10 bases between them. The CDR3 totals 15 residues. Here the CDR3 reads CASSSTVLAKNIQYF. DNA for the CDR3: TGTGCCAGCAGCTCGACAGTCCTAGCCAAAAACATTCAGTACTTC.

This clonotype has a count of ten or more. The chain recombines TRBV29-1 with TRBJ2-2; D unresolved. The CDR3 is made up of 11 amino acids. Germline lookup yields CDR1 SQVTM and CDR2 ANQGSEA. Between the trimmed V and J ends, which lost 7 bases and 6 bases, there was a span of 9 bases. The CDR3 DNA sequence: TGCAGCGGCCGGAGCGCCGGGGAGCTGTTTTTT. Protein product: CSGRSAGELFF.

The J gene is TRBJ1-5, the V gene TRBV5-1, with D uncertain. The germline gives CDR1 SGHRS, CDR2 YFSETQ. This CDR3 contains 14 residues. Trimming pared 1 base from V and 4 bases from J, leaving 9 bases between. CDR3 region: CASSLFGDNQPQHF. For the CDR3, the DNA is TGCGCCAGCAGCTTGTTTGGTGATAATCAGCCCCAGCATTTT.

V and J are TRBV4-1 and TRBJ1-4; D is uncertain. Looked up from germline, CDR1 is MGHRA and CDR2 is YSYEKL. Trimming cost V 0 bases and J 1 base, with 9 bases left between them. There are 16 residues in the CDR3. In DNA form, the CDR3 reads TGCGCCAGCAGCCAAGATCTTTGGGGAACTAATGAAAAACTGTTTTTT. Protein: CASSQDLWGTNEKLFF.

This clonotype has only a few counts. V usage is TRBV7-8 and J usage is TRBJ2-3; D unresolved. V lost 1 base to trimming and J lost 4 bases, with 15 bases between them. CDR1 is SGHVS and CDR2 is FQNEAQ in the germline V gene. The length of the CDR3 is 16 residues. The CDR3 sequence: CASSLDLPRPPDTQYF. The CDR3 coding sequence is TGTGCCAGCAGCTTAGACCTACCCAGGCCCCCAGATACGCAGTATTTT.

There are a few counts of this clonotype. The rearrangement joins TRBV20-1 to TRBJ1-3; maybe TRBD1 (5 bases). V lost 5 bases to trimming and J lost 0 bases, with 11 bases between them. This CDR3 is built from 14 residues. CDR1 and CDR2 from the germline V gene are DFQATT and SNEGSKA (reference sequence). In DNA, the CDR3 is TGCAGTGCTCGCCTGACAGCCTCTGGAAACACCATATATTTT. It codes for CSARLTASGNTIYF.

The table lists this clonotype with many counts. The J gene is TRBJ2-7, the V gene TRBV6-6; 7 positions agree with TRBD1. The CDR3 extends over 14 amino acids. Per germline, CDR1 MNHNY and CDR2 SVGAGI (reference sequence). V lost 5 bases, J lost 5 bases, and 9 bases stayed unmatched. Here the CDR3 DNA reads TGTGCCAGCAGTCCGAGACAGGGAATCCACGAGCAGTACGTC. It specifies CASSPRQGIHEQYV.

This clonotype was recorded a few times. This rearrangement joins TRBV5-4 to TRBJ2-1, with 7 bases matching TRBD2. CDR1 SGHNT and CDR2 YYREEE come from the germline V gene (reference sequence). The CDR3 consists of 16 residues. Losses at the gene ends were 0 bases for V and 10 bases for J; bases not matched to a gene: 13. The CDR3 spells CASSLVSGTQPNEQFF. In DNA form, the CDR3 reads TGTGCCAGCAGCTTGGTCAGCGGGACCCAGCCCAACGAGCAGTTCTTC. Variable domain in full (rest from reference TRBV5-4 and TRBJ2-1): ETGVTQSPTHLIKTRGQQVTLRCSSQSGHNTVSWYQQALGQGPQFIFQYYREEENGRGNFPPRFSGLQFPNYSSELNVNALELDDSALYLCASSLVSGTQPNEQFFGPGTRLTVL.

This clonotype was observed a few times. The DNA of the CDR3 is TGTGCCAGCTCATACGGGACCGACCGCACTGAAGCTTTCTTT. Translation: CASSYGTDRTEAFF. This sequence joins TRBV18 and TRBJ1-1; perhaps TRBD1 as D (5 bases). The CDR3 loop spans 14 amino acids. Trimming removed 5 bases from V and 4 bases from J, with 14 bases in between. CDR1 and CDR2 from the germline V gene are KGHSH and LQKENI. The full variable domain, its missing parts supplied by reference TRBV18 and TRBJ1-1, is NAGVMQNPRHLVRRRGQEARLRCSPMKGHSHVYWYRQLPEEGLKFMVYLQKENIIDESGMPKERFSAEFPKEGPSILRIQQVVRGDSAAYFCASSYGTDRTEAFFGQGTRLTVV.

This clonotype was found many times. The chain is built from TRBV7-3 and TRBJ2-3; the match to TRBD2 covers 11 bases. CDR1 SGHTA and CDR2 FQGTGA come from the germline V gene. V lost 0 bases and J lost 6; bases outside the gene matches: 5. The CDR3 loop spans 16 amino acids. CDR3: CASSLTGTSGADTQYF. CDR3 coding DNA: TGTGCCAGCAGCTTAACAGGGACTAGCGGCGCGGATACGCAGTATTTT.

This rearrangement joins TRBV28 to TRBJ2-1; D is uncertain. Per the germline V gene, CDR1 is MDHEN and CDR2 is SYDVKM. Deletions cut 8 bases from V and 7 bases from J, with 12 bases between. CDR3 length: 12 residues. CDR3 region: CASSVPGNEQFF. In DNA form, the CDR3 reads TGTGCCAGCTCCGTCCCCGGGAATGAGCAGTTCTTC.

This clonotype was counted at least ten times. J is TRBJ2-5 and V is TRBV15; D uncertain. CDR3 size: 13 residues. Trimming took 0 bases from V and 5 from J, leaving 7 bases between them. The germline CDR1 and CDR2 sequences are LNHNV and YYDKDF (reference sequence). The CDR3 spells CATSRDSWETQYF. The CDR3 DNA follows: TGTGCCACCAGCAGAGATTCTTGGGAGACCCAGTACTTC.

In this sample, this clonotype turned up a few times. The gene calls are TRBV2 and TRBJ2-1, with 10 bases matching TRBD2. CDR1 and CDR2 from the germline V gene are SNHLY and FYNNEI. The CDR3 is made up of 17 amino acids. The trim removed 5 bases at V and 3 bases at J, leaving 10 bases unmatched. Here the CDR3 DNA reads TGTGCCAGCAGTCCGCTAGAGCGGGGGGGCGTCTACAATGAGCAGTTCTTC. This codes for CASSPLERGGVYNEQFF.

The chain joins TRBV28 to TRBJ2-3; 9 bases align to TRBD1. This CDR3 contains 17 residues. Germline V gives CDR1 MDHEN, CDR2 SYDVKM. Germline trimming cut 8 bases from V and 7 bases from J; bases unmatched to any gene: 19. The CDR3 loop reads CASLKYMGGQGPYTQYF. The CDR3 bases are TGTGCCAGCCTCAAATACATGGGGGGACAGGGACCATATACGCAGTATTTT.

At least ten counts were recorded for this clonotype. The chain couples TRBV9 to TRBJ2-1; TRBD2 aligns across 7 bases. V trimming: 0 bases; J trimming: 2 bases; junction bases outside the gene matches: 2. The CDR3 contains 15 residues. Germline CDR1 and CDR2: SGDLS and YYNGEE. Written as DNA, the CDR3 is TGTGCCAGCAGCGTAGAAGGACTAGCCTACAATGAGCAGTTCTTC. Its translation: CASSVEGLAYNEQFF.

In DNA, the CDR3 is TGCGCCAGCAGCCAAAACCGGGAGCGCAATGAGCAGTTCTTC. Its protein product is CASSQNRERNEQFF. The V call is TRBV4-3, the J call TRBJ2-1, with D maybe TRBD2 (6 bases). This CDR3 is 14 amino acids long. The V end lost 2 bases, the J end lost 6 bases, and 11 bases lay between the germline ends. Germline assignment: CDR1 LGHNA and CDR2 YSLEER.

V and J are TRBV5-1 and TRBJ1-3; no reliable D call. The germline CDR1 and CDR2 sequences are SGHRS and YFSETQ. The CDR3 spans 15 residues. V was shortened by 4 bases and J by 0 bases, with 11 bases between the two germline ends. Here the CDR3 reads CASSPDSYSGNTIYF. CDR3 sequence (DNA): TGCGCCAGCAGCCCGGACTCATACTCTGGAAACACCATATATTTT. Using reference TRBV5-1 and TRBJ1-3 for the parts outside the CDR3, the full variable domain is KAGVTQTPRYLIKTRGQQVTLSCSPISGHRSVSWYQQTPGQGLQFLFEYFSETQRNKGNFPGRFSGRQFSNSRSEMNVSTLELGDSALYLCASSPDSYSGNTIYFGEGSWLTVV.

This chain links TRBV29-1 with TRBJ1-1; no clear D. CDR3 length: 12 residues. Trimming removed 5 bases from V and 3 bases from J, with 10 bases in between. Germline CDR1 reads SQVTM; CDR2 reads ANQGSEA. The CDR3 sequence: CSVKAVDTEAFF. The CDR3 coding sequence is TGCAGCGTTAAGGCGGTCGACACTGAAGCTTTCTTT.

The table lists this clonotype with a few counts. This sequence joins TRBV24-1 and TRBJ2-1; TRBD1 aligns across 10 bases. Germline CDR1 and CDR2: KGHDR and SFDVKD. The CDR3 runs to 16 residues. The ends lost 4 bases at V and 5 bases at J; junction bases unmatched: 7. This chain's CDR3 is CATSEAGTGVHNEQFF. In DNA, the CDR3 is TGTGCCACCAGTGAAGCCGGGACAGGGGTGCACAATGAGCAGTTCTTC.

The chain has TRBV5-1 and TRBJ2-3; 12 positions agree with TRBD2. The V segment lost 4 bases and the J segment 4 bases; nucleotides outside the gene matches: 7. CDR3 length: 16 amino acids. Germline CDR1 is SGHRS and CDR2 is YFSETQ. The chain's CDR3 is CASSPLTSGGSDTQYF. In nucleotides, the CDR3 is TGCGCCAGCAGCCCTCTGACTAGCGGGGGATCAGATACGCAGTATTTT.